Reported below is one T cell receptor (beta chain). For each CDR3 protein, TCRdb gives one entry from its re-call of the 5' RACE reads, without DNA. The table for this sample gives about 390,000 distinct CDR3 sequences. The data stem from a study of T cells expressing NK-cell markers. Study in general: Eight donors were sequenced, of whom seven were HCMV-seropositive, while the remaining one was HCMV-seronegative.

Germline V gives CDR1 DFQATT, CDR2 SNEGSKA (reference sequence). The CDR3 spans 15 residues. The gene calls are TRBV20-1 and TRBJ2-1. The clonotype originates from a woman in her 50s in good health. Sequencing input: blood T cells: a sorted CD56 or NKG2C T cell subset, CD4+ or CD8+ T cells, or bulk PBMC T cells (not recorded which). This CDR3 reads CSARDPSSLYNEQFF.